This T cell receptor beta chain was identified during a study of blood T cell repertoires in COVID-19. Study overall: There were acute and convalescent COVID-19 samples, and they came from the United States, Italy and Spain. Nucleic acid was either cDNA or gDNA, and it came from T cells, B-cell-depleted T cells, or PBMCs.

Authors' data handling: Reference gene primers were amplified, and this amplification served to estimate nucleated cell counts. Data came from immunoSEQ multiplex PCR; TCRdb stores just in-frame clones and leaves some out. V and J calls and clone size are given by that table; D and trimming were obtained from the DNA. The top ten clones hold around 7% of a sample with approximately 390,000 clones, around 89% of them seen once. The CDR3 extends over 16 amino acids. The J segment lost 7 bases and the V segment lost 2 bases, leaving 7 bases of the junction unmatched. Germline CDR1 is MNHEY and CDR2 is SVGEGT.

The chain links TRBV6-2 or TRBV6-3 to TRBJ2-1; 11 nucleotides align to TRBD2. The TCR comes from a man in his late teens or twenties with active or convalescent COVID-19. Material: peripheral blood. The CDR3 spells CASSYGLSGGENEQFF. The CDR3 DNA is TGTGCCAGCAGTTACGGGCTTAGCGGGGGGGAGAATGAGCAGTTCTTC.